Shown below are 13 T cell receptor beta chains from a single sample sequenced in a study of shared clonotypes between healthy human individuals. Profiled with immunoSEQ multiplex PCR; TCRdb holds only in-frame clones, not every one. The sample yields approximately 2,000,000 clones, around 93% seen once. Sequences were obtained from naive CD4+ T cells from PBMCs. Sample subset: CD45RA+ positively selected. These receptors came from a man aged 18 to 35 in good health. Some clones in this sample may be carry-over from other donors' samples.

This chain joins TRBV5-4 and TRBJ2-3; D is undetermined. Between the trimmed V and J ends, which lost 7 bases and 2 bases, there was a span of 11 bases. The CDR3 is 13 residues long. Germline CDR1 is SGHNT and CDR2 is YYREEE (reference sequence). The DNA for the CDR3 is TGTGCCAGCCGAGCCTTGTACACAGATACGCAGTATTTT. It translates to CASRALYTDTQYF.

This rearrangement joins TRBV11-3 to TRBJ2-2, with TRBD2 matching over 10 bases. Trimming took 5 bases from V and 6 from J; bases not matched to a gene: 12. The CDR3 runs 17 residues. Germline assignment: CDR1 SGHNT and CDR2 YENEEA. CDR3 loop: CASSPGGLAGDSGELFF. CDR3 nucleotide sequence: TGTGCCAGCAGCCCAGGGGGGCTAGCGGGAGATTCCGGGGAGCTGTTTTTT.

The CDR3 loop reads CASSPRPGPGNEQFF. The CDR3 DNA follows: TGTGCCAGCAGCCCCAGACCCGGGCCCGGGAATGAGCAGTTCTTC. This chain connects TRBV5-4 to TRBJ2-1; the D is unclear. This CDR3 has 15 amino acids. V was cut by 4 bases and J by 7 bases, with 18 bases left in between. CDR1 is SGHNT and CDR2 is YYREEE in the germline V gene (reference sequence).

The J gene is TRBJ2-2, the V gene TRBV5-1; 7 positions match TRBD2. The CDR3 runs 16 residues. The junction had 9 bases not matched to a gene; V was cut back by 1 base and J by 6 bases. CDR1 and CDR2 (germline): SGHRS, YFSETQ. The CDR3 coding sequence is TGCGCCAGCAGCTTGATTGCGGGAGCTGGAGCCGGGGAGCTGTTTTTT. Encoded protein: CASSLIAGAGAGELFF.

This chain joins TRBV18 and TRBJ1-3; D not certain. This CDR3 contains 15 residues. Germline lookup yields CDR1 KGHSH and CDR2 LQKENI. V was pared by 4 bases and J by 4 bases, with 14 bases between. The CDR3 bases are TGTGCCAGCTCACTCGGGATGACTCCGGGAAACACCATATATTTT. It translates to CASSLGMTPGNTIYF. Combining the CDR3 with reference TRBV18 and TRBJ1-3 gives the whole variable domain NAGVMQNPRHLVRRRGQEARLRCSPMKGHSHVYWYRQLPEEGLKFMVYLQKENIIDESGMPKERFSAEFPKEGPSILRIQQVVRGDSAAYFCASSLGMTPGNTIYFGEGSWLTVV.

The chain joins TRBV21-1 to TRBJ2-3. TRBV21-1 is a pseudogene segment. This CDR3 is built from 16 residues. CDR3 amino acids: CASSKRPDATVDTQYF. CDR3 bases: TGTGCCAGCAGCAAACGGCCGGACGCTACGGTAGATACGCAGTATTTT.

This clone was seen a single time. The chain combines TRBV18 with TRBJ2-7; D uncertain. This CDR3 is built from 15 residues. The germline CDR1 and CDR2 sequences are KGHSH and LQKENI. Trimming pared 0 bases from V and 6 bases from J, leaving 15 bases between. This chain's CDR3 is CASSPPGTAIGEQYF. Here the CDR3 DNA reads TGTGCCAGCTCACCACCCGGAACAGCGATCGGCGAGCAGTACTTC.

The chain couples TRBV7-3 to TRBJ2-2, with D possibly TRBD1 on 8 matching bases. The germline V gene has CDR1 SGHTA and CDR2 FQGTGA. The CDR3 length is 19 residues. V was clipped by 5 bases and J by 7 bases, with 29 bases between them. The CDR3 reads CASSPRGRQGASGVGELFF. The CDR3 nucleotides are TGTGCCAGCAGCCCCCGCGGGCGGCAGGGGGCGAGCGGGGTCGGGGAGCTGTTTTTT.

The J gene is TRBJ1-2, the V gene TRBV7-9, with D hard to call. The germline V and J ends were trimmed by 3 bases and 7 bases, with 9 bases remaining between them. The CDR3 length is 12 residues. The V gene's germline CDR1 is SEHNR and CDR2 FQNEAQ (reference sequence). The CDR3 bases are TGTGCCAGCAGCTTTTCTGTCCCTGGCTACACCTTC. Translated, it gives CASSFSVPGYTF.

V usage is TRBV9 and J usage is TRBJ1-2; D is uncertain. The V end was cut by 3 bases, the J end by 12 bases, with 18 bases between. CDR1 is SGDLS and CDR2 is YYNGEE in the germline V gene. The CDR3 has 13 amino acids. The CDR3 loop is CASSDWTALTHTF. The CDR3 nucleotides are TGTGCCAGCAGCGACTGGACTGCCTTAACTCACACCTTC.

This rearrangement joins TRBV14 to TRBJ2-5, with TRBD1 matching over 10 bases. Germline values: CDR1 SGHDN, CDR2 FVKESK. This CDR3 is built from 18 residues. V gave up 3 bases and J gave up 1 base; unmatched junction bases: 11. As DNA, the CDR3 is TGTGCCAGCAGCCACGGAGGGACAGGGGCGCGGAGCCAAGAGACCCAGTACTTC. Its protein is CASSHGGTGARSQETQYF.

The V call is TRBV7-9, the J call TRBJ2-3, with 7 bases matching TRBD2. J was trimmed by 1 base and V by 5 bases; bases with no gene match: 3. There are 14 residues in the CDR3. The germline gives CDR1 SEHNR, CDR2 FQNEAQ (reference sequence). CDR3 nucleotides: TGTGCCAGCAGCCACACTAGCGGCACAGATACGCAGTATTTT. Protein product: CASSHTSGTDTQYF.

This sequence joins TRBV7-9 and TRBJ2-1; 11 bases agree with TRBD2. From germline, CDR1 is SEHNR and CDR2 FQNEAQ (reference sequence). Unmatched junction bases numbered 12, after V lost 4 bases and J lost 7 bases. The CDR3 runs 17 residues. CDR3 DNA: TGTGCCAGCAGCTCCCGACCCGGGACTAGCGGCCGGAATGAGCAGTTCTTC. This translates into CASSSRPGTSGRNEQFF. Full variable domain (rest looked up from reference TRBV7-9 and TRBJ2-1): DTGVSQNPRHKITKRGQNVTFRCDPISEHNRLYWYRQTLGQGPEFLTYFQNEAQLEKSRLLSDRFSAERPKGSFSTLEIQRTEQGDSAMYLCASSSRPGTSGRNEQFFGPGTRLTVL.